The 19 T cell receptor beta chains given below trace back to one sample, sequenced in a study of cytomegalovirus exposure and HLA in healthy donors. 13 Jbeta primers and 60 Vbeta primers were used for the PCR. TCRdb keeps only in-frame clones here, not all; method: immunoSEQ multiplex PCR. The sample records approximately 100,000 clones, approximately 70% being singletons. The specimen sequenced was PBMCs. The receptors were sampled from a man aged 35-49 years in good health and CMV-seropositive.

The chain links TRBV6-1 to TRBJ2-7; TRBD2 aligns across 9 bases. Germline V gene lookup returns CDR1 MNHNS and CDR2 SASEGT. The CDR3 extends over 15 amino acids. Trimming removed 7 bases from V and 0 bases from J; junction bases left unmatched: 7. The CDR3, as DNA: TGTGCCAGCAATCCTAGCGGGACCAACTCCTACGAGCAGTACGTC. This encodes CASNPSGTNSYEQYV.

The chain couples TRBV7-2 to TRBJ2-5; 7 nucleotides align to TRBD1. The J call is uncertain, as TRBJ2-7 better fits the DNA end. Per germline, CDR1 SGHTA and CDR2 FQGNSA. The CDR3 consists of 12 residues. This CDR3 reads CASSWDSYEQYF. The DNA for the CDR3 is TGTGCCAGCAGCTGGGACAGTTACGAGCAGTACTTC.

The chain employs TRBV5-1 and TRBJ1-1, with D tentatively TRBD1 (5 bases). The CDR3 runs 15 residues. Germline lookup yields CDR1 SGHRS and CDR2 YFSETQ. The V and J ends lost 2 bases and 1 base respectively, with 12 bases between them. CDR3 loop: CASSLGVGGNTEAFF. DNA for the CDR3: TGCGCCAGCAGCTTAGGGGTGGGGGGGAACACTGAAGCTTTCTTT.

This sequence joins TRBV30 and TRBJ1-2, with TRBD1 matching over 10 bases. Per the germline V gene, CDR1 is GTSNPN and CDR2 is SVGIG (reference sequence). This CDR3 has 16 residues. Trimming removed 3 bases from V and 4 bases from J; junction bases left unmatched: 11. In nucleotides, the CDR3 is TGTGCCTGGAGGAGACCGGGACAGGGGAATAGCTATGGCTACACCTTC. It yields the protein CAWRRPGQGNSYGYTF.

The V call is TRBV4-1, the J call TRBJ1-1; no definite D call. V lost 1 base and J 2 bases, leaving 8 bases between the germline ends. Germline loops: CDR1 MGHRA, CDR2 YSYEKL. This CDR3 has 14 amino acids. The CDR3 sequence: CASSQAGDNTEAFF. Written as DNA, the CDR3 is TGCGCCAGCAGCCAAGCGGGAGATAACACTGAAGCTTTCTTT.

The chain has TRBV2 and TRBJ2-7; tentative D call: TRBD1 (5 bases). This CDR3 spans 13 amino acids. The germline V and J ends were trimmed by 6 bases and 7 bases, with 16 bases remaining between them. In germline, CDR1 is SNHLY, CDR2 FYNNEI. CDR3 DNA: TGTGCCAGCAGCCCCGAAGGGGCGCGGGAGCAGTACGTC. Residues: CASSPEGAREQYV.

The chain combines TRBV11-3 with TRBJ2-2; 8 bases are shared with TRBD2. The ends lost 6 bases at V and 7 bases at J; junction bases unmatched: 7. CDR3 size: 14 residues. The germline gives CDR1 SGHNT, CDR2 YENEEA. In DNA, the CDR3 is TGTGCCAGCAGAATGGGACTAGGAGTCGGGGAGCTGTTTTTT. As protein: CASRMGLGVGELFF. The complete variable domain, with remaining parts taken from reference TRBV11-3 and TRBJ2-2, reads EAGVVQSPRYKIIEKKQPVAFWCNPISGHNTLYWYLQNLGQGPELLIRYENEEAVDDSQLPKDRFSAERLKGVDSTLKIQPAELGDSAVYLCASRMGLGVGELFFGEGSRLTVL.

This clone was observed a handful of times. The rearrangement joins TRBV4-2 to TRBJ2-3, with 9 bases matching TRBD2. Germline assignment: CDR1 LGHNA and CDR2 YNFKEQ. V lost 0 bases and J lost 4; bases outside the gene matches: 2. The CDR3 consists of 15 residues. CDR3 sequence: CASSQEREGPDTQYF. The CDR3 DNA sequence: TGTGCCAGCAGCCAAGAGCGGGAGGGCCCAGATACGCAGTATTTT.

V usage is TRBV28 and J usage is TRBJ1-2, with unresolved D. The germline gives CDR1 MDHEN, CDR2 SYDVKM. V lost 8 bases to trimming and J lost 1 base, with 5 bases between them. The CDR3 is made up of 11 amino acids. CDR3 bases: TGTGCCAGCGAGGGTAACTATGGCTACACCTTC. It specifies CASEGNYGYTF.

The chain uses TRBV5-6 and TRBJ2-1, with TRBD2 identical over 12 bases. The V and J ends lost 4 bases and 1 base, in that order; junction bases with no gene match: 9. Germline V gene sequence: CDR1 SGHDT, CDR2 YYEEEE. The CDR3 runs to 18 residues. The DNA for the CDR3 is TGTGCCAGCAGCGGGCTAGCGGGAGGGCCTTCATCCTACAATGAGCAGTTCTTC. It codes for CASSGLAGGPSSYNEQFF.

The chain uses TRBV5-4 and TRBJ2-1; 8 nucleotides line up with TRBD2. The CDR3 is 16 amino acids. Trimming removed 2 bases from V and 1 base from J; junction bases left unmatched: 5. Germline assignment: CDR1 SGHNT and CDR2 YYREEE (reference sequence). CDR3 in amino acids: CASSLTASGSYNEQFF. The CDR3 DNA reads as TGTGCCAGCAGCTTAACGGCTAGCGGGTCCTACAATGAGCAGTTCTTC.

The chain is built from TRBV4-2 and TRBJ2-7; 10 bases align to TRBD2. V shed 0 bases, J shed 4 bases, and the junction held 3 bases outside the gene matches. There are 15 residues in the CDR3. Germline values: CDR1 LGHNA, CDR2 YNFKEQ. The CDR3 DNA follows: TGTGCCAGCAGCCAAGAACTAGCGGGGCGGTACGAGCAGTACGTC. Encoded protein: CASSQELAGRYEQYV.

The V gene is TRBV4-1, the J gene TRBJ1-2; 11 bases are a match to TRBD1. The CDR3 consists of 15 residues. Losses at the gene ends were 5 bases for V and 5 bases for J; bases not matched to a gene: 7. Germline CDR1 and CDR2: MGHRA and YSYEKL. The chain's CDR3 is CASSDPGQGVYGYTF. In DNA, the CDR3 is TGCGCCAGCAGCGACCCGGGACAGGGGGTTTATGGCTACACCTTC.

This clone was recorded a few times. V is TRBV30 and J is TRBJ2-3; 8 positions agree with TRBD2. This CDR3 comprises 15 residues. Looked up from germline, CDR1 is GTSNPN and CDR2 is SVGIG (reference sequence). Germline trimming cut 2 bases from V and 2 bases from J; bases unmatched to any gene: 6. The CDR3, as DNA: TGTGCCTGGAGTAAGAGCGGGGGACTCACAGATACGCAGTATTTT. This gives the protein CAWSKSGGLTDTQYF. Full variable domain (outside the CDR3, taken from reference TRBV30 and TRBJ2-3): SQTIHQWPATLVQPVGSPLSLECTVEGTSNPNLYWYRQAAGRGLQLLFYSVGIGQISSEVPQNLSASRPQDRQFILSSKKLLLSDSGFYLCAWSKSGGLTDTQYFGPGTRLTVL.

The rearrangement joins TRBV10-1 to TRBJ2-1; 12 positions agree with TRBD2. The V and J ends lost 6 bases and 5 bases, in that order; junction bases with no gene match: 8. From germline, CDR1 is WNHNN and CDR2 SYGVQD (reference sequence). This CDR3 is built from 16 residues. CDR3 nucleotide sequence: TGCGCCAGCAGCCAAGAACTAGCGGGAGGCCACAATGAGCAGTTCTTC. Its translation: CASSQELAGGHNEQFF.

The gene calls are TRBV28 and TRBJ2-2; D not certain. Germline assignment: CDR1 MDHEN and CDR2 SYDVKM. This CDR3 region has 17 residues. V was pared by 7 bases and J by 4 bases, with 22 bases between. The CDR3 protein is CASITPLIARGTGELFF. In nucleotides, the CDR3 is TGTGCCAGCATCACTCCCCTCATCGCGCGTGGCACCGGGGAGCTGTTTTTT. The variable domain in full, with the rest retrieved from reference TRBV28 and TRBJ2-2, is DVKVTQSSRYLVKRTGEKVFLECVQDMDHENMFWYRQDPGLGLRLIYFSYDVKMKEKGDIPEGYSVSREKKERFSLILESASTNQTSMYLCASITPLIARGTGELFFGEGSRLTVL.

The chain uses TRBV11-1 and TRBJ2-1, with a weak D call TRBD2 (6 bases). Between the trimmed V and J ends, which lost 1 base and 7 bases, there was a span of 17 bases. Per the germline V gene, CDR1 is SGHAT and CDR2 is FQDESV (reference sequence). This CDR3 has 16 residues. In DNA, the CDR3 is TGTGCCAGCAGCTTAGAGCCCAGCGGGTTCTCAAATGAGCAGTTCTTC. The encoded protein is CASSLEPSGFSNEQFF.

This clone occurred a few times. The chain uses TRBV19 and TRBJ2-1, with 8 bases identical to TRBD1. The CDR3 runs 15 residues. CDR1 is LNHDA and CDR2 is SQIVND in the germline V gene (reference sequence). J lost 10 bases, V lost 7 bases, and 15 bases had no gene match. The DNA of the CDR3 is TGTGCCAGTACTCTAGGAGGGCAGGGGGCAGGCGAGCAGTTCTTC. Its translation is CASTLGGQGAGEQFF.

V is TRBV7-8 and J is TRBJ1-1; perhaps TRBD1 as D (5 bases). Germline assignment: CDR1 SGHVS and CDR2 FQNEAQ. The CDR3 runs 15 residues. V lost 2 bases and J 3 bases, leaving 13 bases between the germline ends. Written as DNA, the CDR3 is TGTGCCAGCAGCTTACGCCCCTGGGGGGACACTGAAGCTTTCTTT. This codes for CASSLRPWGDTEAFF.